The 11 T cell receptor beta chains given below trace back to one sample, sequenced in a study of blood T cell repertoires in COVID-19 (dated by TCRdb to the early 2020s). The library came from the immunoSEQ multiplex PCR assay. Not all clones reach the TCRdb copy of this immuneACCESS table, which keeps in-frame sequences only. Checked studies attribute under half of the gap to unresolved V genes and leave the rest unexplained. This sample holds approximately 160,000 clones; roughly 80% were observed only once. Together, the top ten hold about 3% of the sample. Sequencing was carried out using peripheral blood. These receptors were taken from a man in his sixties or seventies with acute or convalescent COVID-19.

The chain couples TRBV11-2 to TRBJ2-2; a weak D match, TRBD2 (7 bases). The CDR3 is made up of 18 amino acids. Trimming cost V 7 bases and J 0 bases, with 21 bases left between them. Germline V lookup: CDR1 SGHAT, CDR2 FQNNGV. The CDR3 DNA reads TGTGCCAGCACCGGGGGGCAGGGACGGCCGCCGAACACCGGGGAGCTGTTTTTT. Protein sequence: CASTGGQGRPPNTGELFF. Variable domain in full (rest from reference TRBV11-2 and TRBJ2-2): EAGVAQSPRYKIIEKRQSVAFWCNPISGHATLYWYQQILGQGPKLLIQFQNNGVVDDSQLPKDRFSAERLKGVDSTLKIQPAKLEDSAVYLCASTGGQGRPPNTGELFFGEGSRLTVL.

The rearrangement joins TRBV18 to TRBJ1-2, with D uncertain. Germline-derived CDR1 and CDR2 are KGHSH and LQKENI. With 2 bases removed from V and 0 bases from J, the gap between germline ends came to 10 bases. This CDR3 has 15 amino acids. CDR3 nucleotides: TGTGCCAGCTCACCAACCAGTATTCCTAACTATGGCTACACCTTC. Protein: CASSPTSIPNYGYTF.

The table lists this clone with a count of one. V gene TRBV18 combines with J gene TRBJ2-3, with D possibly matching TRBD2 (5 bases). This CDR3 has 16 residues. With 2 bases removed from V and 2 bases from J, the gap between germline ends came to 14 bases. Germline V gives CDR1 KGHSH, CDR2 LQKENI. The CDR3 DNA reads TGTGCCAGCTCACCAGAGGGAACCTCTTCCACAGATACGCAGTATTTT. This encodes CASSPEGTSSTDTQYF.

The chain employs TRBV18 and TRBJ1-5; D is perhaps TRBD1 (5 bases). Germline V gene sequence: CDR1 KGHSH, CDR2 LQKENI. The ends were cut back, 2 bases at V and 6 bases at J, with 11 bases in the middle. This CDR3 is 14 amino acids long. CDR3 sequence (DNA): TGTGCCAGCTCACCAGCGGGGGGGATTCAGCCCCAGCATTTT. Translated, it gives CASSPAGGIQPQHF.

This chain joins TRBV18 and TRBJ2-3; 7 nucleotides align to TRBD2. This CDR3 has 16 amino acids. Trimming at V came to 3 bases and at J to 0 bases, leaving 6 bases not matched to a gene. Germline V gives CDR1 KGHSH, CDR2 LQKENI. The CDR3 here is CASSPSRGVSTDTQYF. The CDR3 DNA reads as TGTGCCAGCTCACCCTCCCGGGGGGTTAGCACAGATACGCAGTATTTT.

The CDR3 spells CSVVGGSNQPQHF. The CDR3 DNA reads as TGCAGCGTTGTAGGCGGAAGCAATCAGCCCCAGCATTTT. The chain couples TRBV29-1 to TRBJ1-5; D is unclear. There are 13 residues in the CDR3. The V gene's germline CDR1 is SQVTM and CDR2 ANQGSEA. Trimming took off 4 bases at V and 1 base at J, with 8 bases between the two ends.

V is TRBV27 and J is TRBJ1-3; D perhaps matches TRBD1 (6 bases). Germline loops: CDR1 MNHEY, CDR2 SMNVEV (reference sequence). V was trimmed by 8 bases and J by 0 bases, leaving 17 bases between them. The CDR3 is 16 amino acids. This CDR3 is CASAFGQGLSGNTIYF. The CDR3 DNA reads TGTGCCAGCGCCTTTGGTCAGGGGCTCTCTGGAAACACCATATATTTT.

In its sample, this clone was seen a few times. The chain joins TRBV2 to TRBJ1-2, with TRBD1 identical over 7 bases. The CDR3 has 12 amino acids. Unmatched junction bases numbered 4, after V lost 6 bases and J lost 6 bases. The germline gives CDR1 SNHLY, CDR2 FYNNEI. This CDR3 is CASSYRGDGYTF. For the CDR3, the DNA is TGTGCCAGCAGCTACAGGGGTGATGGCTACACCTTC.

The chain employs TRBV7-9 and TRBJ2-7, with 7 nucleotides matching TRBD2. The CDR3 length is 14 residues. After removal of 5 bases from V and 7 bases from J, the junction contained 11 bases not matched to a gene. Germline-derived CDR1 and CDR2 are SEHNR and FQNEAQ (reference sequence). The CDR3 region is CASSQGQWEGEQYF. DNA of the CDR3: TGTGCCAGCAGCCAGGGCCAATGGGAGGGGGAGCAGTACTTC.

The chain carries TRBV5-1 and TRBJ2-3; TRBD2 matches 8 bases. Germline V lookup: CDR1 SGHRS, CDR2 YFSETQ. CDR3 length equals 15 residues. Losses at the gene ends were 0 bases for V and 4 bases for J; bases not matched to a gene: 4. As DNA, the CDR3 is TGCGCCAGCAGCTTGGAGGGGCGGGAGGCAGATACGCAGTATTTT. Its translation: CASSLEGREADTQYF. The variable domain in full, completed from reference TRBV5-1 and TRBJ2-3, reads KAGVTQTPRYLIKTRGQQVTLSCSPISGHRSVSWYQQTPGQGLQFLFEYFSETQRNKGNFPGRFSGRQFSNSRSEMNVSTLELGDSALYLCASSLEGREADTQYFGPGTRLTVL.

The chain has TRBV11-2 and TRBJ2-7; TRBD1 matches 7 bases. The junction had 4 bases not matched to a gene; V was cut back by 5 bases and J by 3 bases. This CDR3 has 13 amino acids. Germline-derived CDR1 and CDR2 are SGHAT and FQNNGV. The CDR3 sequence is CASSTGQHYEQYF. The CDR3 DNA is TGTGCCAGCAGCACGGGACAGCACTACGAGCAGTACTTC.